This is a list of T cell receptor beta chains from one sample in a study of blood T cell repertoires in COVID-19. Profiled with immunoSEQ multiplex PCR; TCRdb holds only in-frame clones, not every one. This table has 85,000 to 120,000 clones, 71% appearing once. Sequenced input: peripheral blood. The receptor source for this set is a human donor with acute or convalescent COVID-19. The donor label of this sample is uncertain. Both conserved end residues are part of each CDR3. The D gene is left open where the match is weak. Part of the rows lack a size; the others show once, few, many or a class for expanded clones.

v_gene	d_gene	j_gene	abundance	CDR3nt	CDR3aa
TRBV21-1	.	TRBJ1-6	few	TGTGCCAGCAGCAGATTGGACAGTAAAAGAAGAAAAAATTCACCCCTCCACTTT	CASSRLDSKRRKNSPLHF
TRBV30	.	TRBJ2-1	few	TGTGCCTGGAGTGTACTAAAGACTAGAGTAAATGAGCAGTTCTTC	CAWSVLKTRVNEQFF
TRBV30	.	TRBJ1-6	.	TGTGCCTGGAGCCTTACTACCCGAAAGTTCGCGTCCTATAATTCACCCCTCCACTTT	CAWSLTTRKFASYNSPLHF
TRBV7-9	TRBD1	TRBJ1-4	.	TGTGCCAGCAGCCCCTCCGGGACAGGGCTCGAAAAACTGTTTTTT	CASSPSGTGLEKLFF
TRBV4-2	TRBD1	TRBJ1-1	many	TGTGCCAGCAGTCTCTCGACAGGGGGCAACACTGAAGCTTTCTTT	CASSLSTGGNTEAFF
TRBV4-1	TRBD1	TRBJ2-7	.	TGCGCCAGCAGCCAACCGGGACAGGGAACCTACGAGCAGTACTTC	CASSQPGQGTYEQYF
TRBV19	.	TRBJ1-5	.	TGTGCCAGTAGCCAGACAGGCTATCAGCCCCAGCATTTT	CASSQTGYQPQHF
TRBV13	.	TRBJ1-3	.	TGTGCCAGCAGCCCTAGGGGCTCTGGAAACACCATATATTTT	CASSPRGSGNTIYF
TRBV29-1	.	TRBJ1-3	.	TGCAGCGTTGAAACCAGTGTGCCCCTCTCTGGAAACACCATATATTTT	CSVETSVPLSGNTIYF
TRBV6-6	.	TRBJ2-7	many	TGTGCCAGCAGTGCGACAGGGAGGTCCTACGAGCAGTACTTC	CASSATGRSYEQYF
TRBV28	.	TRBJ1-3	.	TGTGCCAGCGCGAAAGGAGGGGTGCGGGGAAACACCATATATTTT	CASAKGGVRGNTIYF
TRBV2	TRBD2	TRBJ2-3	few	TGTGCCAGCAGTGACCTAGCGGGGGGCACAGATACGCAGTATTTT	CASSDLAGGTDTQYF
TRBV7-6	TRBD1	TRBJ1-4	.	TGTGCCAGCAGCCTCCGGACAGGGGGTACTAATGAAAAACTGTTTTTT	CASSLRTGGTNEKLFF
TRBV27	TRBD1	TRBJ2-1	few	TGTGCCAGCAGTTCCGGACAGGGTACATACAATGAGCAGTTCTTC	CASSSGQGTYNEQFF
TRBV19	.	TRBJ2-5	.	TGTGCCAGTAGTATGGGACTTCAAGAGACCCAGTACTTC	CASSMGLQETQYF
TRBV6-6	.	TRBJ2-3	once	TGTGCCAGCAGTCAGACACCAGATACGCAGTATTTT	CASSQTPDTQYF
TRBV10-3	.	TRBJ1-1	.	TGTGCCATCGGCCGGGGAAACACTGAAGCTTTCTTT	CAIGRGNTEAFF
TRBV11-3	.	TRBJ1-1	.	TGTGCCAGCAGCTTAGGGGCAGGGTTAAGCACTGAAGCTTTCTTT	CASSLGAGLSTEAFF
TRBV4-1	TRBD2	TRBJ2-1	.	TGCGCCAGCAGCCACTTATCGACTAGCGGGGATGAGCAGTTCTTC	CASSHLSTSGDEQFF
TRBV7-3	.	TRBJ2-3	.	TGTGCCAGCAGCTTCGGAGGGGGGGCGGATACGCAGTATTTT	CASSFGGGADTQYF
TRBV5-1	.	TRBJ1-1	.	TGCGCCAGCAGCTTTACAGGGTACGGCACTGAAGCTTTCTTT	CASSFTGYGTEAFF
TRBV25-1	TRBD1	TRBJ1-2	many	TGTGCCAGCACCGGGACAGCTAGCTATGGCTACACCTTC	CASTGTASYGYTF
TRBV18	.	TRBJ1-3	few	TGTGCCAGCTCACCTAGGACAGCCGCCCTAAACTCTGGAAACACCATATATTTT	CASSPRTAALNSGNTIYF
TRBV28	.	TRBJ1-1	.	TGTGCCAGCAGTCCTGCCGGGAGGAACACTGAAGCTTTCTTT	CASSPAGRNTEAFF
TRBV29-1	.	TRBJ2-2	once	TGCAGCGTTCTTCTAGTCCTAGTGAACACCGGGGAGCTGTTTTTT	CSVLLVLVNTGELFF
TRBV7-2	TRBD2	TRBJ2-5	.	TGTGCCAGCAGCGCCTTTGTAGCGGGGGGCCAAGAGACCCAGTACTTC	CASSAFVAGGQETQYF
TRBV9	TRBD2	TRBJ2-1	.	TGTGCCAGCAGCACCCCCGGGACTAGCGGGGGGGCGTCCTACAATGAGCAGTTCTTC	CASSTPGTSGGASYNEQFF
TRBV6-5	TRBD1	TRBJ2-5	.	TGTGCCAGCAGCCCCACCGGGACAGCTCAAGAGACCCAGTACTTC	CASSPTGTAQETQYF
TRBV6-1	TRBD1	TRBJ1-2	.	TGTGCCAGCAGTGAGACAGGGGGGTTAGCTTATGGCTACACCTTC	CASSETGGLAYGYTF
TRBV28	TRBD1	TRBJ1-1	.	TGTGCCAGCAGAACGACAGGGATAGCTGGGAACACTGAAGCTTTCTTT	CASRTTGIAGNTEAFF
TRBV7-9	TRBD1	TRBJ1-2	.	TGTGCCAGCAGCTCTCCGGGACAGGGTGCGGGCTACACCTTC	CASSSPGQGAGYTF
TRBV5-4	.	TRBJ1-1	.	TGTGCCAGCAGCCCAGGGGCTTCGAACACTGAAGCTTTCTTT	CASSPGASNTEAFF
TRBV5-6	TRBD1	TRBJ2-3	.	TGTGCCAGCAGCTTTGGGCAGGGGGCCACAGATACGCAGTATTTT	CASSFGQGATDTQYF
TRBV6-5	TRBD1	TRBJ2-2	.	TGTGCCAGCAGTTACGGAAGGGGGCAAGGGGAGCTGTTTTTT	CASSYGRGQGELFF
TRBV25-1	.	TRBJ2-2	once	TGTGCCAGCAGTTCAATGGGGCAGGTTAACACCGGGGAGCTGTTTTTT	CASSSMGQVNTGELFF
TRBV29-1	.	TRBJ1-4	once	TGCAGCGCAGTCCCAGGGGCTTCTAATGAAAAACTGTTTTTT	CSAVPGASNEKLFF
TRBV6-5	TRBD2	TRBJ2-1	.	TGTGCCAGCAGTCGGACTAGCGGCGACAATGAGCAGTTCTTC	CASSRTSGDNEQFF
TRBV7-2	.	TRBJ2-3	.	TGTGCCAGCAGCAACAGGAACACAGATACGCAGTATTTT	CASSNRNTDTQYF
TRBV11-2	.	TRBJ2-6	many	TGTGCCAGCAGCTTAGATCTGGGAGTCACTCCTGGGGCCAACGTCCTGACTTTC	CASSLDLGVTPGANVLTF
TRBV11-3	.	TRBJ1-1	.	TGTGCCAGCAGCCCGGGTGGACAGATAGCTTTCTTT	CASSPGGQIAFF
TRBV18	.	TRBJ2-3	once	TGTGCCAGCTCACCCGGCGGGGTCCGGGGAGATACGCAGTATTTT	CASSPGGVRGDTQYF
TRBV19	.	TRBJ1-2	.	TGTGCCAGTAGTATTGGGCTGTTGAACTATGGCTACACCTTC	CASSIGLLNYGYTF
TRBV18	.	TRBJ2-1	once	TGTGCCAGCTCACCTCAACAGGGCTACAATGAGCAGTTCTTC	CASSPQQGYNEQFF
TRBV2	TRBD2	TRBJ2-5	few	TGTGCCAGCAGAGCCGCTTCGGCGGGGGGCACGAAGACCCAGTACTTC	CASRAASAGGTKTQYF
TRBV19	.	TRBJ1-1	few	TGTGCCAGTAGTAAGGATCGGAGCCTGAACACTGAAGCTTTCTTT	CASSKDRSLNTEAFF
TRBV6-5	.	TRBJ2-5	many	TGTGCCAGCGGACTGAACCTTCAAGAGACCCAGTACTTC	CASGLNLQETQYF
TRBV6-4	TRBD1	TRBJ1-1	.	TGTGCCAGCAGGGTCGGACAGGGGGGGACTGAAGCTTTCTTT	CASRVGQGGTEAFF
TRBV10-3	.	TRBJ2-7	.	TGTGCCATCCGACTCACAGGGTTTGACGAGCAGTACTTC	CAIRLTGFDEQYF
TRBV28	.	TRBJ2-7	.	TGTGCCAGCAGTTATAACGAGCAGTACTTC	CASSYNEQYF
TRBV6-1	TRBD1	TRBJ2-4	.	TGTGCCAGCAGTGAAGTTCCGGGACAGGGGAACATTCAGTACTTC	CASSEVPGQGNIQYF
TRBV6-1	TRBD2	TRBJ2-2	.	TGTGCCAGCAGTGAAGTTTGGGGGGGAGGTTTGACCGGGGAGCTGTTTTTT	CASSEVWGGGLTGELFF
TRBV5-1	.	TRBJ2-2	few	TGCGCCAGCAGCTCACTAGCCCCGAACACCGGGGAGCTGTTTTTT	CASSSLAPNTGELFF
TRBV6-6	.	TRBJ1-6	.	TGTGCCAGTACCCCTTTCGGGAGCTCCTATAATTCACCCCTCCACTTT	CASTPFGSSYNSPLHF